The rows below give T cell receptor beta chains drawn from one sample of a study of OX40 agonist ivuxolimab in advanced cancers. The assay was immunoSEQ multiplex PCR, and TCRdb's table has in-frame clones only and misses some. The sample contains tens of thousands of clones, over 80% of which appear only once. The sample was CD4+ or CD8+ T cells sorted from blood, taken in a trial of the OX40 agonist ivuxolimab. The receptor source for this set is an adult with an advanced solid tumor such as melanoma, head and neck, liver or kidney cancer. The CDR3 runs from the conserved cysteine through the conserved F or W. A D gene is named only where the DNA matches it firmly. Size tells how often a clone was seen (once, few, many) or the class of an expanded clone, and some rows leave it out.

V gene	D gene	clone size	J gene	CDR3 DNA	CDR3 protein
TRBV7-2	TRBD2	few	TRBJ2-3	TGTGCCAGCGACATAGCGGGGGGCACAGATACGCAGTATTTT	CASDIAGGTDTQYF
TRBV5-1	-	-	TRBJ1-6	TGCGCCAGCAGCGTTGACCTGGTAAATTCACCCCTCCACTTT	CASSVDLVNSPLHF
TRBV5-4	TRBD2	-	TRBJ2-5	TGTGCCAGCAGCCCTCCCCCTCCGGGACTACAAGAGACCCAGTACTTC	CASSPPPPGLQETQYF
TRBV5-1	-	once	TRBJ1-2	TGCGCCAGCAGCTTGGATATGACAGTTAGCTATGGCTACACCTTC	CASSLDMTVSYGYTF
TRBV5-5	-	-	TRBJ1-1	TGTGCCAGCAGCTTGCTAATGAACACTGAAGCTTTCTTT	CASSLLMNTEAFF
TRBV6-5	-	-	TRBJ2-7	TGTGCCAGCAGTTACCACAGGCTAGACTACGAGCAGTACTTC	CASSYHRLDYEQYF
TRBV5-1	TRBD2	-	TRBJ2-3	TGCGCCAGCAGCAGGACTAGAAGCACAGATACGCAGTATTTT	CASSRTRSTDTQYF
TRBV7-2	TRBD1	-	TRBJ2-7	TGTGCCAGCAGCTTGCAAGGGGGCGCTTCCTACGAGCAGTACTTC	CASSLQGGASYEQYF
TRBV15	TRBD2	-	TRBJ2-3	TGTGCCACCAGCAGAGACCCACCCGGCGGGAGTCTCACAGATACGCAGTATTTT	CATSRDPPGGSLTDTQYF
TRBV30	TRBD1	-	TRBJ2-7	TGTGCCTGGACAACAGGTGGGACAGGGGCCTACGAGCAGTACTTC	CAWTTGGTGAYEQYF